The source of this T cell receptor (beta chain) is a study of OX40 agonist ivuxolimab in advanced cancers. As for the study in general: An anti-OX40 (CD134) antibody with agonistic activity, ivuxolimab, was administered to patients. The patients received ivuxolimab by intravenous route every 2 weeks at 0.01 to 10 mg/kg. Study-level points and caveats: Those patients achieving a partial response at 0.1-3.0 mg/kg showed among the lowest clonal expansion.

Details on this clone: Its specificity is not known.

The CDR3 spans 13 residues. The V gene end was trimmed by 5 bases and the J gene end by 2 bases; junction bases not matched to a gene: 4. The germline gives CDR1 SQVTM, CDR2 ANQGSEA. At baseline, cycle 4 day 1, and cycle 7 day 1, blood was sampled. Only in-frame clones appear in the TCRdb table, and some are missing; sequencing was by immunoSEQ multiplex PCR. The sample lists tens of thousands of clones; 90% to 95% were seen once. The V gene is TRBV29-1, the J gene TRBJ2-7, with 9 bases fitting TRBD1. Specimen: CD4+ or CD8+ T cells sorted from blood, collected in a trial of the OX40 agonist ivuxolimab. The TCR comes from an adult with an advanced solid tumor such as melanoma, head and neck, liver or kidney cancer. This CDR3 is CSVRQGVPYEQYF. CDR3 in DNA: TGCAGCGTTAGACAGGGGGTCCCCTACGAGCAGTACTTC.